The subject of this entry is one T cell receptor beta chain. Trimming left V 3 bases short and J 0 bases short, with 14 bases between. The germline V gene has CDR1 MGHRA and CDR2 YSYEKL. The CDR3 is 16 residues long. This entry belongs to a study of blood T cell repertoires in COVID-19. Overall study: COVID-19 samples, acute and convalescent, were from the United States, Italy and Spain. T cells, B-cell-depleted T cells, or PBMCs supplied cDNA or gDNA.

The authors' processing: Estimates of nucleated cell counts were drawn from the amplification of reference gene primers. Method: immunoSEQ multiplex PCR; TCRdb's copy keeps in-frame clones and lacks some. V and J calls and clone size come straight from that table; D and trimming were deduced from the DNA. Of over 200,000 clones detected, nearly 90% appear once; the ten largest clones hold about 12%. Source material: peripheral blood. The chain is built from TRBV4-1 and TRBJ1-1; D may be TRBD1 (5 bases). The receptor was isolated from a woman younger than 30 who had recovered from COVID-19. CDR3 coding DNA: TGCGCCAGCAGCCAGGGGGGGGTGGTTATGAACACTGAAGCTTTCTTT. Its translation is CASSQGGVVMNTEAFF.